This TCR beta chain stems from a study of cytomegalovirus exposure and HLA in healthy donors. Overall study findings and caveats: Most TCR sequences showed up rarely, but some public TCRs showed up in many donors. Testing in vitro showed a few CMV-associated chains specific for CMV antigens. The investigators catalogued 164 TCR beta chains as cytomegalovirus-associated.

From the roughly 120-subject validation cohort, which was separate from the approximately 720-subject first cohort, the donors were drawn. Comments on this clone: The target antigen is unknown.

Measured with immunoSEQ multiplex PCR; TCRdb has only the in-frame clones, and not every one. Of 100,000 to 150,000 clones listed, almost 90% are singletons. The CDR3 extends over 17 amino acids. J was trimmed by 2 bases and V by 3 bases; bases with no gene match: 7. Per the germline V gene, CDR1 is SGHVS and CDR2 is FNYEAQ. The chain has TRBV7-6 and TRBJ2-3, with 11 bases fitting TRBD2. The source material was PBMCs. This clonotype was obtained from a man in his thirties or forties in good health and CMV-seronegative. The CDR3 protein is CASSFPSLAGVTDTQYF. The CDR3 DNA follows: TGTGCCAGCAGCTTCCCCTCACTAGCGGGAGTCACAGATACGCAGTATTTT.